This T cell receptor beta chain stems from a study of blood T cell repertoires in COVID-19 (TCRdb year 2020). About the full investigation: Collaborator samples came from the United States, Italy and Spain and covered acute and convalescent phases of COVID-19. The prospective study material was composed of cDNA or gDNA derived from T cells, B-cell-depleted T cells, or PBMCs. Deeply sampled blood TCRbeta repertoires from subjects exposed to, actively infected with, or recovered from COVID-19 were included in the dataset. The repertoires were released in a freely available public database intended as a resource for research on the immune response to SARS-CoV-2. Samples came from the ongoing ImmuneRACE study (first 160 participants) plus 1,254 subjects from 6 global collaborators. A de-identified subject ID, COVID-19 status, age in years and sex were almost always included in the sample metadata. HLA class I and class II types, where available, came from metadata supplied by the sample provider rather than from assay-based typing.

Participants in the prospective study were aged about 18 to 95 years, lived in under 30 United States geographic areas, and enrolled through a virtual design. In the prospective study, participants were assigned to cohorts based on the clinical history participants reported in a screening survey and a study questionnaire. In the prospective study, whole blood, serum and a nasopharyngeal or oropharyngeal swab were collected from each participant by mobile phlebotomists. Prospective study participants could optionally give additional blood draws and questionnaires over an approximately 2-month period. Prospective study blood samples were shipped either frozen or at room temperature before DNA extraction. From cysteine to phenylalanine, the CDR3 is 16 amino acids long. The DNA shown is the 48-base CDR3, in frame from base 1. V is reduced by 3 bases and J by 0 bases, leaving a spacing of 11 bases between them. CDR1 and CDR2 (LNHNV, YYDKDF) derive from the germline V gene (reference sequence).

Worth noting for this clone: There is no known antigen for this receptor. No base quality values were provided; no much bigger clone lies one nucleotide off.

Results and caveats for the whole study, not just this receptor: How much clinical and demographic metadata was included differed by source and by participant, and the metadata was provided uncurated.

TCRbeta CDR3 regions were amplified from genomic DNA by means of the immunoSEQ Assay, a bias-controlled multiplex PCR. The paper's data handling went like this. The number of nucleated cells in each sample was estimated by amplification of reference gene primers within the assay. To quantify the absolute abundance of each unique TCRbeta CDR3 rearrangement, sequence reads were collapsed and filtered. For each sample, productive Simpson clonality was calculated as the square root of Simpson's diversity index across productive rearrangements. The table comes from immuneACCESS by way of TCRdb, which keeps in-frame sequences with V and J called. Part of the clones is missing from these tables; in studies checked, under half for an unresolved V gene and the rest for unknown reasons. From that table come the V and J calls and clone size; the DNA was used to work out D and trimming. For this sample the table gives some 250,000 clones, of which 89% were detected only once. The top ten clonotypes cover 4% of the sample.

The sequence joins TRBV15 to TRBJ2-2; the D region possibly corresponds to TRBD1 (6 bases align). The source of this sequence is a woman younger than 45 with acute COVID-19. The sequenced sample was PBMCs or T cells enriched from blood (not recorded which). Here is the DNA: TGTGCCACCAGCAGTTTTAGGACAGCGAACACCGGGGAGCTGTTTTTT. This encodes CATSSFRTANTGELFF.